These T cell receptor beta chains were read from a single sample in a study of T-cell memory formation after mild COVID-19. TCRdb reprocessed the 5' RACE reads via MiXCR and lists one record per CDR3 protein. The sample includes about 400,000 distinct CDR3 sequences, 23% of them seen just once. Sample: PBMCs or a T cell subset sorted from them (not recorded which). The source of these receptors is an adult woman who had mild COVID-19 (a few samples of this study predate the infection). Cell type and time point are not known. CDR3s include the opening cysteine and the closing phenylalanine or tryptophan. D genes are given only for firm matches. For some rows the clone size is stated as once, few or many, or as a class when expanded; others skip it.

NA | NA | TRBJ2-1 | TRBV5-6 | TGTGCCAGCAGCTTGGGGGGCGGAGGGAAGCAGTTCTTC | CASSLGGGGKQFF
few | TRBD2 | TRBJ2-1 | TRBV4-2 | TGTGCCAGCAGCCAAACTGGGACTAGCGGGAGGTTTAATGAGCAGTTCTTC | CASSQTGTSGRFNEQFF
few | NA | TRBJ1-6 | TRBV15 | TGTGCCACCAGCAGAGATCTTACAGGCCGTAATTCACCCCTCCACTTT | CATSRDLTGRNSPLHF
NA | NA | TRBJ1-1 | TRBV29-1 | TGCAGCGCAGAACTCTCGGGACGAACGAACACTGAAGCTTTCTTT | CSAELSGRTNTEAFF
NA | NA | TRBJ1-1 | TRBV5-4 | TGTGCCAGCAGCTTGGACTCCGATATGAACACTGAAGCTTTCTTT | CASSLDSDMNTEAFF
NA | NA | TRBJ2-2 | TRBV5-4 | TGTGCCAGCAGCGCTGGCACCGGGGAGCTGTTTTTT | CASSAGTGELFF
few | NA | TRBJ2-5 | TRBV7-3 | TGTGCCAGCAGCTTAACGACCTTGGGTCACCAGTACTTC | CASSLTTLGHQYF
NA | TRBD1 | TRBJ1-1 | TRBV6-2/TRBV6-3 | TGTGCCAGCAACAGGGGCTATAACACTGAAGCTTTCTTT | CASNRGYNTEAFF
NA | TRBD2 | TRBJ2-5 | TRBV15 | TGTGCCACCAGGCCAGCGGGGCAGAAGGGGGAGACCCAGTACTTC | CATRPAGQKGETQYF
NA | NA | TRBJ2-1 | TRBV5-1 | TGCGCCAGCAGCTTGGGCCCTGGCAATGAGCAGTTCTTC | CASSLGPGNEQFF
NA | NA | TRBJ2-2 | TRBV5-5 | TGTGCCAGCAGCTTGTTCTCAGGGCAAAGGGGCACCCGGGAGCTGTTTTTT | CASSLFSGQRGTRELFF
few | NA | TRBJ1-1 | TRBV15 | TGTGCCACCAGCAGACGGGGGGGGACTGAAGCTTTCTTT | CATSRRGGTEAFF
NA | NA | TRBJ1-2 | TRBV12-3/TRBV12-4 | TGTGCCAGCAGACCCACCCTCGGCAGGGGCCCGGATGGCTACACCTTC | CASRPTLGRGPDGYTF
few | NA | TRBJ2-3 | TRBV12-3/TRBV12-4 | TGTGCCAGCATCCTGGAGGTACTCACAGATACGCAGTATTTT | CASILEVLTDTQYF
NA | NA | TRBJ2-7 | TRBV14 | TGTGCCAGCAGCCAAGGTTGGGGTGACGAGCAGTACTTC | CASSQGWGDEQYF
NA | NA | TRBJ1-1 | TRBV12-3/TRBV12-4 | TGTGCCAGCAGTTTAGAAACTAGGGGCCAGGAAGCTTTCTTT | CASSLETRGQEAFF
NA | TRBD1 | TRBJ1-4 | TRBV24-1 | TGTGCCACCAGTGACCCGGGGACAGGGGTCGAAAAACTGTTTTTT | CATSDPGTGVEKLFF
many | TRBD1 | TRBJ2-1 | TRBV3-1 | TGTGCCAGCAGCCAAGGCGCCAGGGGGCTGGGCAATGAGCAGTTCTTC | CASSQGARGLGNEQFF
NA | NA | TRBJ2-3 | TRBV2 | TGTGCCAGCAGTGAAGCGCTTCGGGGGCGGTCCACAGATACGCAGTATTTT | CASSEALRGRSTDTQYF
few | TRBD2 | TRBJ2-1 | TRBV27 | TGTGCCAGCAGTACGGGACTAGCGGGAGGGCCTGTATCCTACAATGAGCAGTTCTTC | CASSTGLAGGPVSYNEQFF
NA | TRBD1 | TRBJ1-1 | TRBV25-1 | TGTGCCAGCAGTGATGAGGGGGCGCGTGGGGCTTTCTTT | CASSDEGARGAFF
once | TRBD2 | TRBJ2-1 | TRBV9 | TGTGCCAGCAGCGTTAGCGGGGGGGCGGTAAACAATGAGCAGTTCTTC | CASSVSGGAVNNEQFF
once | NA | TRBJ2-2 | TRBV3-1 | TGTGCCAGCAGCATGGACAGTGGGATCGGGGAGCTGTTTTTT | CASSMDSGIGELFF
many | TRBD1 | TRBJ2-5 | TRBV12-3/TRBV12-4 | TGTGCCAGCAGTTTGGCAGGGGGCACCCAAGAGACCCAGTACTTC | CASSLAGGTQETQYF
NA | NA | TRBJ2-4 | TRBV29-1 | TGCAGCGTTGGGCGGGACCCCCATTACTTC | CSVGRDPHYF
NA | NA | TRBJ2-2 | TRBV4-2 | TGTGCCAGCAGCCAGGTGGAAGAGGCCGGGGAGCTGTTTTTT | CASSQVEEAGELFF
NA | TRBD2 | TRBJ2-7 | TRBV7-2 | TGTGCCAGCAGCCCTCAGCGGGGGGGAAGAATGGAGCAGTACTTC | CASSPQRGGRMEQYF
few | NA | TRBJ2-1 | TRBV12-3/TRBV12-4 | TGTGCCAGCAGTCCATGGGGGGCTGAGCAGTTCTTC | CASSPWGAEQFF
NA | TRBD1 | TRBJ2-2 | TRBV7-6 | TGTGCCAGCAGCTTAGCGGGACAGGGGGCAGACACCGGGGAGCTGTTTTTT | CASSLAGQGADTGELFF
NA | NA | TRBJ1-4 | TRBV9 | TGTGCCAGCAGCGGCCCCGAGGGAGAAAAACTGTTTTTT | CASSGPEGEKLFF
NA | TRBD2 | TRBJ2-4 | TRBV10-3 | TGTGCCATCGGCAGCGGGAGATCCGGCCCCGACATTCAGTACTTC | CAIGSGRSGPDIQYF
few | NA | TRBJ1-3 | TRBV6-2/TRBV6-3 | TGTGCCAGCAGTTACTCGATGGACAGCCCAAGAAACACCATATATTTT | CASSYSMDSPRNTIYF
few | NA | TRBJ1-1 | TRBV9 | TGTGCCAGCAGCGCCCACTCGGGTCAGGAGAACACTGAAGCTTTCTTT | CASSAHSGQENTEAFF
NA | NA | TRBJ2-7 | TRBV6-6 | TGTGCCAGCAGTTACGACAGGACCTACGAGCAGTACTTC | CASSYDRTYEQYF
few | TRBD2 | TRBJ2-2 | TRBV12-3/TRBV12-4 | TGTGCCAGCAGTCGACTAGCGGCTGACACCGGGGAGCTGTTTTTT | CASSRLAADTGELFF
few | NA | TRBJ1-2 | TRBV6-2/TRBV6-3 | TGTGCCAGCAGGGACCCGGGACAAACTAACTATGGCTACACCTTC | CASRDPGQTNYGYTF
NA | TRBD1 | TRBJ1-1 | TRBV19 | TGTGCCAGTAATTCCGGGACAGGCCTCACTGAAGCTTTCTTT | CASNSGTGLTEAFF
NA | NA | TRBJ2-1 | TRBV12-3/TRBV12-4 | TGTGCCAGCAGGCAGGACTACTTATACAATGAGCAGTTCTTC | CASRQDYLYNEQFF
few | NA | TRBJ2-2 | TRBV7-3 | TGTGCCAGCAGGGACCCCTCCGGGGAGCTGTTTTTT | CASRDPSGELFF
NA | NA | TRBJ2-7 | TRBV3-1 | TGTGCCAGCAGCCTTATAGCCTCCTACGAGCAGTACTTC | CASSLIASYEQYF
NA | NA | TRBJ2-1 | TRBV4-1 | TGCGCCAGCAGCCCACGTGAAACGAATGAGCAGTTCTTC | CASSPRETNEQFF
NA | NA | TRBJ2-1 | TRBV29-1 | TGCAGCGTTGGGCAGGGCAATGAGCAGTTCTTC | CSVGQGNEQFF
few | NA | TRBJ2-7 | TRBV4-1 | TGCGCCAGCAGCCACACCGGGATGAAATACGAGCAGTACTTC | CASSHTGMKYEQYF
NA | TRBD1 | TRBJ1-4 | TRBV19 | TGTGCCAGTAGAACGACAGGGAATGAAAAACTGTTTTTT | CASRTTGNEKLFF
NA | NA | TRBJ1-3 | TRBV3-1 | TGTGCCAGCAGCCAAGGGGGGGGCTCTGGAAACACCATATATTTT | CASSQGGGSGNTIYF
few | NA | TRBJ2-5 | TRBV5-1 | TGCGCCAGCAGCTTGGAGGCGGGAAAGACCCAGTACTTC | CASSLEAGKTQYF
NA | TRBD1 | TRBJ2-2 | TRBV7-2 | TGTGCCAGCAGCTCTCGACAGGGGGCGGCCTATCGGCTGTTTTTT | CASSSRQGAAYRLFF
few | NA | TRBJ2-7 | TRBV6-5 | TGTGCCAGCAGGATGATGTGGAGGGGGGCCCAGGGAGAGCAGTACTTC | CASRMMWRGAQGEQYF
NA | TRBD2 | TRBJ2-1 | TRBV15 | TGTGCCACCAGCAGAGTCACTAGCGGGACCCTCAATGAGCAGTTCTTC | CATSRVTSGTLNEQFF
NA | NA | TRBJ1-1 | TRBV7-9 | TGTGCCAGCAGGGAGTTGGGCACTGAAGCTTTCTTT | CASRELGTEAFF
NA | TRBD2 | TRBJ2-7 | TRBV7-2 | TGTGCCAGCAGCTCTAGCGGGAGAGGCTACGAGCAGTACTTC | CASSSSGRGYEQYF
few | TRBD1 | TRBJ2-1 | TRBV24-1 | TGTGCCACCAGCCTTACCGGACAGGCGAGCTCCTACAATGAGCAGTTCTTC | CATSLTGQASSYNEQFF
NA | NA | TRBJ2-7 | TRBV12-5 | TGTGCTAGTGGTTTGATCCCGACCTCCTACGAGCAGTACTTC | CASGLIPTSYEQYF
few | NA | TRBJ2-1 | TRBV2 | TGTGCCAGCAGGAGAGGGACAGCGGGCTCCTACAATGAGCAGTTCTTC | CASRRGTAGSYNEQFF
NA | NA | TRBJ1-6 | TRBV12-3/TRBV12-4 | TGTGCCAGCAGTTTTGGGCAGGCACGCTCCTATAATTCACCCCTCCACTTT | CASSFGQARSYNSPLHF